The T cell receptor (beta chain) described here comes from a study of tumor-infiltrating lymphocytes in primary liver carcinoma (dated by TCRdb to 2017 to 2019). With regard to the full study: Surgical resection was performed in China between late 2015 and March 2016 on several patients with histopathologically diagnosed primary liver carcinoma. Roughly 3.65 to 7.5 million productive TCRbeta reads were obtained per sample, and no significant difference in read depth was found between tissue types. A total of around 35 specimens from 5 patients went through TCRbeta repertoire sequencing, namely 25 tumor regions, 5 adjacent noncancerous liver tissues and 5 peripheral blood samples. Tumors of the five patients were stage T1-T3 N0M0 with maximum diameters of roughly 4 to 11 cm. The five patients, three men and two women aged 30 to 69 years, had hepatocellular carcinoma (four) or combined HCC and intrahepatic cholangiocarcinoma (one). High reproducibility was observed for the technical replicate repertoires, with mean shared-clone rates roughly 0.92 and correlation coefficients above 0.95. Across five regions of each liver tumor, along with adjacent normal tissue and blood, the study brought together TCRbeta repertoire sequencing, expression microarrays and whole-exome sequencing.

Starting from around 520 ng total RNA, TCRbeta-specific cDNA was produced by reverse transcription with a constant-region primer and ProtoScript II reverse transcriptase. Construction of the TCRbeta libraries relied on three nested rounds of multiplex PCR, following a slightly modified ARM-PCR procedure. Multiplex TRBV1-TRBV30 forward primers and a Cbeta reverse primer were used in the first two PCR rounds, each of which was run for around 10 cycles. A final 25-cycle PCR with Deep VentR polymerase added sample barcodes and Illumina adapters. Before sequencing, amplicons between 200 and 500 bp were purified from gel using a QIAquick gel extraction kit. The TCRbeta amplicons were sequenced with 250-bp paired-end reads on an Illumina HiSeq 2500. The published analysis was carried out like this. Quality trimming of reads was performed with Trimmomatic v0.33, and paired reads were merged with FLASH v1.2.11 so that full CDR3 sequences could be recovered. V, D and J germline segments were assigned to the rearranged TCRbeta sequences by MiGEC v1.2.1b. VDJtools v1.0.0 computed clonotype statistics and Shannon-Wiener diversity indices. To cut down on sampling bias, every analysis after diversity analysis relied on just the 250 most abundant clonotypes from each sample. TCRdb ran its own pipeline on the public reads, namely fastp trimming at Q25 and MiXCR clone calling, and kept in-frame beta chains. Duplicate CDR3 protein sequences are folded into a single record with the most common DNA and genes. The authors' filters were not applied to this entry. The sample table contains a few hundred thousand distinct CDR3 sequences; only one count was recorded for almost 60% of them. The leading ten clones occupy 15% to 20% of the sample.

Germline trimming: 0 bases from V, 5 bases from J; junction bases outside gene matches: 8. The germline V gene specifies MGHRA as CDR1 and YSYEKL as CDR2. Counted from cysteine to phenylalanine, this CDR3 has 16 amino acids. Just the 48-base CDR3 DNA is kept, in frame starting at base 1. Blood RNA was extracted from unsorted whole blood using TRIzol reagent, and germline DNA was obtained with the DNeasy Blood & Tissue kit. Patients had chronic HBV infection and were treatment-naive at sampling. Approximately 4 milliliters of peripheral blood were collected into K2EDTA tubes before surgery. On the study overall, not on this receptor specifically: Only 4 to 6 patients were included in the study, and the authors note that the findings should be validated in a larger study. Only the TCR beta chain was sequenced, so true repertoire diversity is likely underestimated because unpaired alpha chains were not captured. The top 250 clones made up a significantly larger repertoire fraction in tumors than in blood (p = 0.039). Consistent with antigen-driven expansion, pairs of tumor regions showed higher repertoire overlap (mean roughly 36%) than either tumor-adjacent pairs (around 17%) or tumor-blood pairs (about 15%). Comparison of CD4+ and CD8+ T cell repertoires was precluded by the use of bulk unsorted samples.

This clonotype was seen ten or more times. Its antigen specificity is not known. No qualities accompany the bases; no much larger clone lies one base away. The receptor was isolated from a woman in her 30s with primary liver carcinoma and hepatitis B virus infection. The receptor chain draws on TRBV4-1 and TRBJ2-7, with 9 bases in between that match TRBD2. The sample was peripheral blood. In nucleotides, the sequence is TGCGCCAGCAGCCAAGATCGTACTAGCGGGTGGGACGAGCAGTACTTC. Its protein is CASSQDRTSGWDEQYF.